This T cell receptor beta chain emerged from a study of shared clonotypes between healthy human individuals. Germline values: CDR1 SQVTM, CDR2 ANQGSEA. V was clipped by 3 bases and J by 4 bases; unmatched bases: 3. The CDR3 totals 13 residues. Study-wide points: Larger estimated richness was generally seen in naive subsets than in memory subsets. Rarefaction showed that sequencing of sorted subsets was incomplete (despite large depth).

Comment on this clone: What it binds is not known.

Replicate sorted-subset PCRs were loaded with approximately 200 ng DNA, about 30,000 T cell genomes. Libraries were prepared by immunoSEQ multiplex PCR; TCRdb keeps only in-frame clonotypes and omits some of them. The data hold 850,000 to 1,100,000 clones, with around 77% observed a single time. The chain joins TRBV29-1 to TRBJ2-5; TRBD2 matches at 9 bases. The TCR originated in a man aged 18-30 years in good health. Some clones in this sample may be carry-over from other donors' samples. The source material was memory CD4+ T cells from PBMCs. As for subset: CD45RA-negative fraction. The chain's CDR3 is CSVEIAGAETQYF. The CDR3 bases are TGCAGCGTTGAGATAGCGGGAGCAGAGACCCAGTACTTC.